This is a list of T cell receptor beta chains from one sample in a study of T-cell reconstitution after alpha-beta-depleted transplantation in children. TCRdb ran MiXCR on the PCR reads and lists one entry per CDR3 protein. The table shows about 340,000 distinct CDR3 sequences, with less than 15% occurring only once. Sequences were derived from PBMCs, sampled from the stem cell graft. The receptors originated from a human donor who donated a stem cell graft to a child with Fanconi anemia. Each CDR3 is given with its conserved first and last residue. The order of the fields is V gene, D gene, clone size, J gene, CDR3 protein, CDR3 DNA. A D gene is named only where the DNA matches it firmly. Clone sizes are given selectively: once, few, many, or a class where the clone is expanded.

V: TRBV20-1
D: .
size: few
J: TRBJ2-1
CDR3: CSAEGGAGSYNEQFF
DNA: TGCAGTGCCGAGGGGGGGGCCGGCTCCTACAATGAGCAGTTCTTC

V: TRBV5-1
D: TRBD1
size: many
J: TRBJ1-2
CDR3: CASRYTADRERYGYTF
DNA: TGCGCCAGCAGATATACCGCCGACAGGGAACGATATGGCTACACCTTC

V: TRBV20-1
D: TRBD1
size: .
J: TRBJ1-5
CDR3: CSARDGGTVNQPQHF
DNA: TGCAGTGCTAGAGACGGAGGGACAGTTAATCAGCCCCAGCATTTT

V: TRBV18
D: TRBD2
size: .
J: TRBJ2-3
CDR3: CAGSLGTTSTDTQYF
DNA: TGTGCCGGCTCACTCGGGACTACTAGCACAGATACGCAGTATTTT

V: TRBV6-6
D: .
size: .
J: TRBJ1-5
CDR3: CASSYNRDQPQHF
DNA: TGTGCCAGCAGTTACAACAGGGATCAGCCCCAGCATTTT

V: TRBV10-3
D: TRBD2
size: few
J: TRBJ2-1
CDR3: CAISVTSGANEQFF
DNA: TGTGCCATCAGTGTGACTAGCGGGGCCAATGAGCAGTTCTTC

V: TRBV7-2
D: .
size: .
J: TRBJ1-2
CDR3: CASSIMQNGYTF
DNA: TGTGCCAGCAGCATCATGCAAAATGGCTACACCTTC

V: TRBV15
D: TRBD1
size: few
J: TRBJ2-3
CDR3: CATSSSGTGADTQYF
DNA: TGTGCCACCAGCTCCTCCGGGACAGGGGCAGATACGCAGTATTTT

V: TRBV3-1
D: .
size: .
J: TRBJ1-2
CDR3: CASSQTTGSYGYTF
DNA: TGTGCCAGCAGCCAGACGACAGGTTCCTATGGCTACACCTTC

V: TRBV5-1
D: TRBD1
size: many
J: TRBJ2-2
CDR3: CASRGTANTGELFF
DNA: TGCGCCAGCAGAGGGACAGCGAACACCGGGGAGCTGTTTTTT

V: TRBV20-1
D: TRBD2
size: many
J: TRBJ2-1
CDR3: CSASPSGGDLYNEQFF
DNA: TGCAGTGCTTCCCCTTCTGGGGGGGACTTATACAATGAGCAGTTCTTC

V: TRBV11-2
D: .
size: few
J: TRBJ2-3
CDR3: CASSAGPGRPDTQYF
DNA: TGTGCCAGCAGCGCGGGGCCAGGCCGACCAGATACGCAGTATTTT

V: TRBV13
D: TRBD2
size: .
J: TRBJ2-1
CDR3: CASSSGKSPGLEQFF
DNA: TGTGCCAGCAGCTCGGGGAAAAGCCCGGGACTAGAGCAGTTCTTC

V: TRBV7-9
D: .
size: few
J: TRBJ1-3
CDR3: CATEGPNSGNTIYF
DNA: TGTGCCACCGAAGGCCCTAACTCTGGAAACACCATATATTTT

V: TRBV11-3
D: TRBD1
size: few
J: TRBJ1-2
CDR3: CASSLDHDRAYGYTF
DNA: TGTGCCAGCAGCTTAGATCACGACAGGGCCTATGGCTACACCTTC

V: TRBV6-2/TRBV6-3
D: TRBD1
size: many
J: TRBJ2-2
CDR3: CASSYSRTGSRAGELFF
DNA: TGTGCCAGCAGTTACTCGAGGACAGGGAGTCGGGCCGGGGAGCTGTTTTTT

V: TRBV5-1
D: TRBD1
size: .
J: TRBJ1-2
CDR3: CASSVGQGDGYTF
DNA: TGCGCCAGCAGCGTAGGACAGGGGGATGGCTACACCTTC

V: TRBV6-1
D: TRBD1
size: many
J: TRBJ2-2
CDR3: CASRTGWSGELFF
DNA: TGTGCCAGCAGGACAGGGTGGTCCGGGGAGCTGTTTTTT

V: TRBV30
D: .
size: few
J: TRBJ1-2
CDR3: CAWSGQLALLYGYTF
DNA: TGTGCCTGGAGCGGACAGCTAGCCCTACTCTATGGCTACACCTTC

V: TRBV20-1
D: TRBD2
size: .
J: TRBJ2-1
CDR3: CCAKPFGSGGAIDEQFF
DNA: TGCTGTGCCAAACCCTTCGGTAGCGGGGGGGCCATAGATGAGCAGTTCTTC

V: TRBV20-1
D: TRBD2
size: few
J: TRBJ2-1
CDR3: CSARAGGYGDEQFF
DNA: TGCAGTGCTAGAGCGGGGGGGTATGGCGATGAGCAGTTCTTC

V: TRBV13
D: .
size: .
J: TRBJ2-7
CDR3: CASSAGYRNEQYF
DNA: TGTGCCAGCAGCGCAGGGTACAGGAACGAGCAGTACTTC

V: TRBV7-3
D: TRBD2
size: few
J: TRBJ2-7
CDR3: CASSLALAGPTYEQYF
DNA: TGTGCCAGCAGCTTAGCACTAGCGGGGCCCACCTACGAGCAGTACTTC

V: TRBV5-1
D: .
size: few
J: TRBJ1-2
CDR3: CASSLERGIYGYTF
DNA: TGCGCCAGCAGCTTGGAAAGGGGGATATATGGCTACACCTTC

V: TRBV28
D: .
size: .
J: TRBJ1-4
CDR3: CASSLPGQGSEKLFF
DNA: TGTGCCAGCAGTTTACCGGGGCAGGGAAGTGAAAAACTGTTTTTT

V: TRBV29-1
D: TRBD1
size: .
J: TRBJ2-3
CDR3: CSVGGSGGFGTDTQYF
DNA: TGCAGCGTTGGAGGCTCAGGGGGCTTCGGCACAGATACGCAGTATTTT

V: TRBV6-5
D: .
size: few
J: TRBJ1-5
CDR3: CASGFNQPQHF
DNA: TGTGCCAGCGGTTTCAATCAGCCCCAGCATTTT

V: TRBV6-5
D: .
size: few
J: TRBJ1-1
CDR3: CASSYMLAGVNTEAFF
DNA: TGTGCCAGCAGTTACATGTTGGCCGGAGTGAACACTGAAGCTTTCTTT

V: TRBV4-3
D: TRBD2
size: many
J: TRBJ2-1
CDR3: CASSPGTGTSGGNEQFF
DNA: TGCGCCAGCAGCCCGGGGACGGGGACTAGCGGGGGAAATGAGCAGTTCTTC

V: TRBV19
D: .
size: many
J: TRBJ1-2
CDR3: CASKSTDFNYGYTF
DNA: TGTGCCAGTAAGAGCACAGATTTTAACTATGGCTACACCTTC

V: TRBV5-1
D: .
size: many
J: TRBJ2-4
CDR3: CASSLGPAKNIQYF
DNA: TGCGCCAGCAGCTTGGGTCCGGCCAAAAACATTCAGTACTTC

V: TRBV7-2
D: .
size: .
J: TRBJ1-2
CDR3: CASSSRLYGYTF
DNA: TGTGCCAGCAGCTCCAGACTCTATGGCTACACCTTC

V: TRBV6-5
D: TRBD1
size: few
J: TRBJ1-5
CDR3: CASSYSTGEGQPQHF
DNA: TGTGCCAGCAGTTACTCCACAGGGGAAGGCCAGCCCCAGCATTTT

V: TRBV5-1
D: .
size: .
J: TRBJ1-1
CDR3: CASSLARDPSHTEAFF
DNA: TGCGCCAGCAGCTTGGCGAGGGACCCTTCCCACACTGAAGCTTTCTTT

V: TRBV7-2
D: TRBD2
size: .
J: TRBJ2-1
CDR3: CASSRAGVRINEQFF
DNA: TGTGCCAGCAGCCGTGCGGGGGTGAGAATTAATGAGCAGTTCTTC

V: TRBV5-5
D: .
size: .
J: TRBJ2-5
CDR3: CASSLVGEGSETQYF
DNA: TGTGCCAGCAGCTTGGTGGGTGAGGGATCTGAGACCCAGTACTTC

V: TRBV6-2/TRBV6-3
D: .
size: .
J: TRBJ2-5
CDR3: CASRTGVEETQYF
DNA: TGTGCCAGCAGAACCGGGGTTGAGGAGACCCAGTACTTC

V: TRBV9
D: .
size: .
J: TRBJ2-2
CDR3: CASSSGPRVTGELFF
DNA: TGTGCCAGCAGCTCCGGGCCCAGGGTCACCGGGGAGCTGTTTTTT

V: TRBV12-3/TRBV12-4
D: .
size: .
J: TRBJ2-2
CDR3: CASSFTGGKAGELFF
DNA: TGTGCCAGCAGTTTCACAGGCGGTAAAGCCGGGGAGCTGTTTTTT

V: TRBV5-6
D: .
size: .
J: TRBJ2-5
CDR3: CASSRSGAETQYF
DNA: TGTGCCAGCAGCCGTTCGGGGGCGGAGACCCAGTACTTC

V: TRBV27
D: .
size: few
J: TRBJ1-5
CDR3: CASSLRPGRANQPQHF
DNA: TGTGCCAGCAGTTTACGGCCAGGGCGGGCAAATCAGCCCCAGCATTTT

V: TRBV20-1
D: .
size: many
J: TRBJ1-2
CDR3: CSARLPGGYTF
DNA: TGCAGTGCTAGATTGCCGGGTGGCTACACCTTC

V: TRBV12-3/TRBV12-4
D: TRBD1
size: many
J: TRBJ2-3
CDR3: CASSLTGQGTDTQYF
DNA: TGTGCCAGCAGTTTGACGGGACAGGGCACAGATACGCAGTATTTT

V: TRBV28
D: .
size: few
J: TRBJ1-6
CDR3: CASRSNSPLHF
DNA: TGTGCCAGCAGGAGCAATTCACCCCTCCACTTT

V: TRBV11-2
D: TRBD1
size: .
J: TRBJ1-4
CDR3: CASSFPKQGERGTNEKLFF
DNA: TGTGCCAGCAGCTTCCCTAAACAGGGGGAAAGAGGAACTAATGAAAAACTGTTTTTT

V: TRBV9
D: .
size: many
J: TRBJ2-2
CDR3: CASSVGNSMNTGELFF
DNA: TGTGCCAGCAGCGTAGGCAATAGTATGAACACCGGGGAGCTGTTTTTT

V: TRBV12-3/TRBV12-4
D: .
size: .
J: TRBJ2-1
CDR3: CASRLDNLNEQFF
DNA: TGTGCCAGCAGATTGGACAATCTCAATGAGCAGTTCTTC